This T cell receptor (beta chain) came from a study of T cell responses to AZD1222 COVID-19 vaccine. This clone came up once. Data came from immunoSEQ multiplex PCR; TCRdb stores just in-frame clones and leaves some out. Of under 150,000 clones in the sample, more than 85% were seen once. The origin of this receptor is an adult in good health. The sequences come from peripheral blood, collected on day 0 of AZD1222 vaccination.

Here the CDR3 reads CASSRQLNEKLFF. For the CDR3, the DNA is TGTGCCAGCTCACGACAGCTAAATGAAAAACTGTTTTTT. V and J are TRBV18 and TRBJ1-4, with a weak D call TRBD1 (5 bases). CDR1 is KGHSH, CDR2 LQKENI, per germline. Trimming left V 4 bases short and J 5 bases short, with 8 bases between. This CDR3 spans 13 amino acids.